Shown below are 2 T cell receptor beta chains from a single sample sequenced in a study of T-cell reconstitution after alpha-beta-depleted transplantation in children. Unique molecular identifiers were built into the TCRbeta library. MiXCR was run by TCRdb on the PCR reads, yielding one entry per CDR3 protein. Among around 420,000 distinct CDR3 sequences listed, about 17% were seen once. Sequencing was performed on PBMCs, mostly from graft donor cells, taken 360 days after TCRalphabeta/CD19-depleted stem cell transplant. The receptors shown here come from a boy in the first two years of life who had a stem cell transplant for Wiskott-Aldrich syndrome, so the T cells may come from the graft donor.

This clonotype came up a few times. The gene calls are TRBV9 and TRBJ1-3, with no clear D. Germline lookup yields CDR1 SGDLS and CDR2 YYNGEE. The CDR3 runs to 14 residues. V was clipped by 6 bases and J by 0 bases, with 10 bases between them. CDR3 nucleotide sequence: TGTGCCAGCAAACCCGGGGTCTCTGGAAACACCATATATTTT. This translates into CASKPGVSGNTIYF.

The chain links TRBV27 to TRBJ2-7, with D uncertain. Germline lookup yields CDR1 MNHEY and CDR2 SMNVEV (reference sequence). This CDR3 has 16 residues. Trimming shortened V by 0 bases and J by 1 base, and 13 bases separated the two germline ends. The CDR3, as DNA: TGTGCCAGCAGTTTATCATCAGGAAACCCTTCCTACGAGCAGTACTTC. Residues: CASSLSSGNPSYEQYF.